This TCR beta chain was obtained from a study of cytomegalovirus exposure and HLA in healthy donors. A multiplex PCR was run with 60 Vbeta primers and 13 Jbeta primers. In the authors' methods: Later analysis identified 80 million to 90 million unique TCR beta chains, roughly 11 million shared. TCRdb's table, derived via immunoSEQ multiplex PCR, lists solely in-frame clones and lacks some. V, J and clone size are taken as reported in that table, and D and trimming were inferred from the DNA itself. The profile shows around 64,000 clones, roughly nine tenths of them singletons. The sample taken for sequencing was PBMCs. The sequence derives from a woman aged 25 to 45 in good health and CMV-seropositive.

DNA of the CDR3: TGTGCCAGCAGCTTAACAGCGGGGGCCAACACCGGGGAGCTGTTTTTT. This translates into CASSLTAGANTGELFF. This chain uses TRBV7-3 with TRBJ2-2, with TRBD2 identical over 8 bases. J was trimmed by 2 bases and V by 0 bases; bases with no gene match: 2. Germline-derived CDR1 and CDR2 are SGHTA and FQGTGA. This CDR3 has 16 amino acids.